The 13 T cell receptor beta chains reported below all come from one sample, sequenced in a study of cytomegalovirus exposure and HLA in healthy donors. Primers for the PCR totalled 60 Vbeta and 13 Jbeta. Data came from immunoSEQ multiplex PCR; TCRdb stores just in-frame clones and leaves some out. The table lists tens of thousands of clones, with about 1.1% in the top ten. The specimen was PBMCs. All receptors come from a woman between 25 and 40 years old in good health and CMV-seronegative.

The J gene is TRBJ2-7, the V gene TRBV6-6; D is possibly TRBD2 (5 bases). The CDR3 runs to 14 residues. Germline lookup yields CDR1 MNHNY and CDR2 SVGAGI (reference sequence). The V end was cut by 6 bases, the J end by 2 bases, with 14 bases between. CDR3 sequence (DNA): TGTGCCAGCAGCCTCGAACCCGGGGCCTACGAGCAGTACTTC. It translates to CASSLEPGAYEQYF.

The chain employs TRBV6-1 and TRBJ2-5; 10 bases line up with TRBD1. In germline, CDR1 is MNHNS, CDR2 SASEGT. The CDR3 loop spans 14 amino acids. The ends lost 6 bases at V and 5 bases at J; junction bases unmatched: 6. The CDR3 region is CASSRQGAWETQYF. The CDR3 nucleotides read TGTGCCAGCAGCAGACAGGGGGCCTGGGAGACCCAGTACTTC.

The chain is built from TRBV6-1 and TRBJ2-1; 7 nucleotides align to TRBD2. The CDR3 is 15 amino acids. V shed 2 bases and J 6 bases; nucleotides not matched to a gene: 7. In germline, CDR1 is MNHNS, CDR2 SASEGT. This CDR3 reads CASSEIGRGGNEQFF. Written as DNA, the CDR3 is TGTGCCAGCAGTGAAATAGGGAGGGGAGGCAATGAGCAGTTCTTC.

V usage is TRBV2 and J usage is TRBJ1-6, with D perhaps TRBD1 (5 bases). Trimming removed 6 bases from V and 0 bases from J, with 9 bases in between. The CDR3 has 15 amino acids. Germline V gene data show CDR1 as SNHLY and CDR2 as FYNNEI. The CDR3, as DNA: TGTGCCAGCAGCCCCGACAGCTCCTATAATTCACCCCTCCACTTT. It specifies CASSPDSSYNSPLHF.

The chain is built from TRBV30 and TRBJ1-1; TRBD1 might be the D (6 bases). This CDR3 is built from 13 residues. The germline V gene encodes CDR1 GTSNPN and CDR2 SVGIG (reference sequence). Between the trimmed V and J ends, which lost 0 bases and 4 bases, there was a span of 9 bases. CDR3: CAWSVGGRTEAFF. DNA of the CDR3: TGTGCCTGGAGTGTAGGGGGTCGCACTGAAGCTTTCTTT.

This chain connects TRBV5-4 to TRBJ1-1; 8 bases are a match to TRBD1. The CDR3 extends over 13 amino acids. J gave up 7 bases and V 4 bases, and 6 bases lay outside the gene matches. Germline assignment: CDR1 SGHNT and CDR2 YYREEE (reference sequence). The CDR3 region is CASSPKDRDEAFF. DNA for the CDR3: TGTGCCAGCAGCCCGAAGGACAGGGATGAAGCTTTCTTT.

The chain is built from TRBV6-1 and TRBJ1-1; the D is unclear. The CDR3 is 14 residues long. Germline V lookup: CDR1 MNHNS, CDR2 SASEGT. Trimming left V 7 bases short and J 4 bases short, with 16 bases between. CDR3 loop: CASNPGLESTEAFF. The CDR3 nucleotides are TGTGCCAGCAACCCCGGACTGGAAAGCACTGAAGCTTTCTTT.

The genes are TRBV7-9 and TRBJ2-7, with no clear D. Trimming shortened V by 5 bases and J by 0 bases, and 5 bases separated the two germline ends. Germline assignment: CDR1 SEHNR and CDR2 FQNEAQ (reference sequence). The CDR3 extends over 12 amino acids. The CDR3 spells CASSRSSYEQYF. For the CDR3, the DNA is TGTGCCAGCAGCCGGAGCTCCTACGAGCAGTACTTC. Looking up the rest from reference TRBV7-9 and TRBJ2-7 gives the full variable domain: DTGVSQNPRHKITKRGQNVTFRCDPISEHNRLYWYRQTLGQGPEFLTYFQNEAQLEKSRLLSDRFSAERPKGSFSTLEIQRTEQGDSAMYLCASSRSSYEQYFGPGTRLTVT.

This rearrangement joins TRBV27 to TRBJ2-1; TRBD2 might be the D (6 bases). Germline V gene lookup returns CDR1 MNHEY and CDR2 SMNVEV (reference sequence). The CDR3 is made up of 13 amino acids. Trimming stripped 7 bases from V and 8 bases from J, with 15 bases between. The CDR3 region has the DNA TGTGCCAGCAAACTAGCTGAAGAGGATGAGCAGTTCTTC. As protein: CASKLAEEDEQFF.

The genes are TRBV4-1 and TRBJ1-2, with TRBD1 as a possible D gene (5 bases). Germline V lookup: CDR1 MGHRA, CDR2 YSYEKL. V lost 4 bases to trimming and J lost 2 bases, with 14 bases between them. The CDR3 covers 15 residues. The CDR3 bases are TGCGCCAGCAGCCTTCGTTTTGGGGGGAACTATGGCTACACCTTC. Amino acid sequence: CASSLRFGGNYGYTF.

This CDR3 reads CASSHQAHSTDTQYF. As DNA, the CDR3 is TGTGCCAGCAGCCACCAAGCTCATAGCACAGATACGCAGTATTTT. This rearrangement joins TRBV4-2 to TRBJ2-3; no clear D. This CDR3 has 15 residues. V lost 3 bases and J 0 bases, leaving 10 bases between the germline ends. CDR1 and CDR2 (germline): LGHNA, YNFKEQ.

V and J are TRBV5-1 and TRBJ1-3; 8 bases map to TRBD1. The V gene end was trimmed by 0 bases and the J gene end by 2 bases; junction bases not matched to a gene: 4. This CDR3 has 16 amino acids. Germline values: CDR1 SGHRS, CDR2 YFSETQ. CDR3 coding DNA: TGCGCCAGCAGCTTGGTCCAGGGGGCGGCTGGAAACACCATATATTTT. It is translated as CASSLVQGAAGNTIYF.

As DNA, the CDR3 is TGTGCCTGGAGTCGGGAACAGGGGCCTTGGAAGCAGTACTTC. Protein product: CAWSREQGPWKQYF. This chain connects TRBV30 to TRBJ2-7; 7 bases line up with TRBD1. The CDR3 is made up of 14 amino acids. Germline V CDR1 and CDR2: GTSNPN, SVGIG (reference sequence). V lost 2 bases, J lost 8 bases, and 12 bases stayed unmatched.